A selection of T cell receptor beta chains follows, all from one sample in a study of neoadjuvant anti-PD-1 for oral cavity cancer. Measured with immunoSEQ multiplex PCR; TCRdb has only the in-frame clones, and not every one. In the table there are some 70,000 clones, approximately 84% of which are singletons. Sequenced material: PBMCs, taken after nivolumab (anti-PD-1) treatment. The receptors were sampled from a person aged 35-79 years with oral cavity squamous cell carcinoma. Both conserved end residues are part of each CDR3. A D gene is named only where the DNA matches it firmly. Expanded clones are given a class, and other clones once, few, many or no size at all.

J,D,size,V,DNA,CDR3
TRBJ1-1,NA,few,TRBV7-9,TGTGCCAGCAGCTTAGCAGGGTTGAACACTGAAGCTTTCTTT,CASSLAGLNTEAFF
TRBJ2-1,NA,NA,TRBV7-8,TGTGCCAGCAGCTTACGGGCAGGGCATTCAGGCAATGAGCAGTTCTTC,CASSLRAGHSGNEQFF
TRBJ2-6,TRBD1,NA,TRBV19,TGTGCCAGTAGTCCCTGGACAGGGGCTGGGGCCAACGTCCTGACTTTC,CASSPWTGAGANVLTF
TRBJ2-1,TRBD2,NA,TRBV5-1,TGCGCCAGCAGCCCGGGACTAGCGGAGTACAATGAGCAGTTCTTC,CASSPGLAEYNEQFF
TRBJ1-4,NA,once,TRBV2,TGTGCCAGCAGTACCGGACCAATGGGGAAACTGTTTTTT,CASSTGPMGKLFF
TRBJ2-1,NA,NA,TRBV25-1,TGTGCCAGCAGTCTTGGACTACAGAACAATGAGCAGTTCTTC,CASSLGLQNNEQFF
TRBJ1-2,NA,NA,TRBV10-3,TGTGCCATCCCGGACACATACTATGGCTACACCTTC,CAIPDTYYGYTF
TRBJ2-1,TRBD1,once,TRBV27,TGTGCCAGCAGTTTAAGCCCCCCCCGGGACAGGGACAATGAGCAGTTCTTC,CASSLSPPRDRDNEQFF
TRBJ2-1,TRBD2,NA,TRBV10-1,TGCGCCAGCAGTGAGGTGGCGGGAGGAAATGAGCAGTTCTTC,CASSEVAGGNEQFF
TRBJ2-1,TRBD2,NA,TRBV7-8,TGTGCCAGCAGCTTAGGGAGGCCTGGGACTAGCGGCCTTTATGAGCAGTTCTTC,CASSLGRPGTSGLYEQFF
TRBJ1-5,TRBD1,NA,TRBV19,TGTGCCAGTAGTATAGGGGACAGGGGAACTCAGCCCCAGCATTTT,CASSIGDRGTQPQHF
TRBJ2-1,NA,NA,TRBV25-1,TGTGCCAGCAGTGAGGCGGACCGGTACAATGAGCAGTTCTTC,CASSEADRYNEQFF
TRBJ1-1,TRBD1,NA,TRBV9,TGTGCCAGCAGTAGAACAGGGGAAACTTTCGCATCTGAAGCTTTCTTT,CASSRTGETFASEAFF
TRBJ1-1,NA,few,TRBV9,TGTGCCAGCAGCGTAGTTGGGGAGATCACTGAAGCTTTCTTT,CASSVVGEITEAFF
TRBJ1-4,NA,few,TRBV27,TGTGCCAGCAGTTTAGACAGGATCAATGAAAAACTGTTTTTT,CASSLDRINEKLFF
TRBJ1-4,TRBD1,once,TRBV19,TGTGCCAGTAGCCCAACAGGGGGCGCGGAAAAACTGTTTTTT,CASSPTGGAEKLFF